This TCR beta chain originates from a study of blood T cell repertoires in COVID-19. About this clone: The junction and the germline gene differ at one end; a read error may be behind it.

Germline CDR1 is SGHTA and CDR2 is FQGTGA. CDR3 length: 15 residues. Per the original data handling: Amplification with reference gene primers provided the estimates of nucleated cell counts. This table comes from immunoSEQ multiplex PCR, and its TCRdb copy is limited to in-frame clones, with some not included. Clone size and V and J calls were adopted from that table, with D and trimming inferred from the DNA. The repertoire holds more than 400,000 clones, with roughly 85% as singletons. This chain links TRBV7-3 with TRBJ1-3, with TRBD1 matching 9 bases. The clonotype originates from a human donor in a cohort sampled during active COVID-19. The material sequenced was peripheral blood. The CDR3 sequence is CTSSRTGGSGNTIYF. The CDR3 region has the DNA TGTACCAGCAGCCGTACAGGGGGCTCCGGAAACACCATATATTTT.